The clone carrying this T cell receptor beta chain ranks as medium-sized (0.01 to 0.1%). The antigen is unknown. This record comes from a study of T cells in localized non-small cell lung cancer. Nonneoplastic adjacent lung devoid of atypia was obtained no less than 2 cm from the tumor margin. The V gene end was trimmed by 5 bases and the J gene end by 8 bases; junction bases not matched to a gene: 17. The CDR3 contains 16 residues. Germline values: CDR1 MNHGY, CDR2 SAAAGT. Study-level points and caveats: A denser population of T cells in blood accompanied longer overall survival. Appearing in adjacent lung were a median around 60 of the top 100 tumor clones.

Sequencing was performed with immunoSEQ multiplex PCR; in TCRdb, only in-frame clones are kept and a portion is missing. The sample has 950 to 1,500 clones, roughly 32% seen once. J is TRBJ1-1 and V is TRBV6-8; 7 nucleotides match TRBD1. This receptor was taken from an older female donor with stage II lung adenocarcinoma. Sequenced material: normal lung tissue next to the tumor, taken before any cancer treatment. CDR3 in amino acids: CASSVSALGTAEEAFF. In DNA, the CDR3 is TGTGCCAGCAGTGTTTCCGCCCTAGGGACAGCGGAGGAAGCTTTCTTT.